Each of the 14 T cell receptor beta chains below was sequenced from the same sample in a study of STAT5B mutations in CD4+ large granular lymphocyte leukemia (dated by TCRdb to 2022 to 2024). The library was produced with the immunoSEQ multiplex PCR assay. This is the immuneACCESS table as TCRdb keeps it, with only in-frame sequences that have V and J called. A part of the clones is gone; compared with another copy, unresolved V genes explain less than half, and the rest is unexplained. Here the sample has 20,000 to 25,000 clones; 72% occur a single time. About 0.6% of the sample belongs to the ten largest clones. Sequencing was done on a sample of CD4+ T cells from blood buffy coats. Receptor source: a human donor in good health.

This clone was seen only once. The V and J genes are TRBV11-2 and TRBJ2-3; the D gene is possibly TRBD2 (5 bases). This CDR3 spans 14 amino acids. The V gene lost 5 bases and the J gene lost 3 bases, with 12 bases spanning the gap. Germline CDR1 is SGHAT and CDR2 is FQNNGV. Written as DNA, the CDR3 is TGTGCCAGCAGCCCTGCAGCGGCAACAGATACGCAGTATTTT. The encoded protein is CASSPAAATDTQYF.

The rearrangement links TRBV29-1 to TRBJ1-4, with D tentatively TRBD1 (5 bases). The CDR3 runs 15 residues. The germline V and J ends were trimmed by 7 bases and 8 bases, with 23 bases remaining between them. CDR1 is SQVTM, CDR2 ANQGSEA, per germline. CDR3: CSGTFGGESFEKLFF. CDR3 coding DNA: TGCAGCGGGACCTTCGGGGGGGAGTCTTTCGAAAAACTGTTTTTT. Variable domain in full (rest from reference TRBV29-1 and TRBJ1-4): SAVISQKPSRDICQRGTSLTIQCQVDSQVTMMFWYRQQPGQSLTLIATANQGSEATYESGFVIDKFPISRPNLTFSTLTVSNMSPEDSSIYLCSGTFGGESFEKLFFGSGTQLSVL.

The chain employs TRBV5-1 and TRBJ1-1; D might be TRBD1 (6 bases). Germline CDR1 SGHRS, CDR2 YFSETQ. This CDR3 comprises 15 residues. The V end was cut by 4 bases, the J end by 7 bases, with 20 bases between. CDR3 in amino acids: CASSPWVGGRGEAFF. The CDR3 nucleotides read TGCGCCAGCAGCCCATGGGTAGGGGGTCGTGGTGAAGCTTTCTTT.

About this clone: A read error may produce the germline difference seen at one junction end. The chain is built from TRBV6-1 and TRBJ1-4; TRBD1 matches at 7 bases. CDR3 size: 14 residues. Germline loops: CDR1 MNHNS, CDR2 SASEGT. CDR3 loop: CASREGGSSEKLFF. The CDR3 bases are TGTGCCAGCAGGGAAGGGGGCTCTAGTGAAAAACTGTTTTTT.

V and J are TRBV5-1 and TRBJ2-5; weak D call: TRBD1 (6 bases). V was clipped by 2 bases and J by 2 bases, with 19 bases between them. This CDR3 has 17 amino acids. Germline loops: CDR1 SGHRS, CDR2 YFSETQ. The CDR3 DNA follows: TGCGCCAGCAGCTTCATGCAGGGGTCATCGACACAAGAGACCCAGTACTTC. Protein: CASSFMQGSSTQETQYF.

This clone has a single count. The chain joins TRBV5-8 to TRBJ1-1; a weak D match, TRBD1 (6 bases). The germline CDR1 and CDR2 sequences are SGHTS and YDEGEE. Trimming took 1 base from V and 1 from J, leaving 11 bases between them. The length of the CDR3 is 15 residues. The CDR3 coding sequence is TGTGCCAGCAGCTTGATGGGGGGCCGGAACACTGAAGCTTTCTTT. This sequence encodes CASSLMGGRNTEAFF.

V usage is TRBV9 and J usage is TRBJ1-1; weak D call: TRBD1 (5 bases). V lost 0 bases and J lost 7, with 10 bases in between. The CDR3 spans 13 residues. CDR1 and CDR2 from the germline V gene are SGDLS and YYNGEE. The CDR3 bases are TGTGCCAGCAGCGTAGAAGGGGAACTTGAAGCTTTCTTT. Its translation: CASSVEGELEAFF.

J is TRBJ2-1 and V is TRBV7-6; tentatively, D is TRBD2 (6 bases). Germline values: CDR1 SGHVS, CDR2 FNYEAQ. The CDR3 length is 13 residues. V was clipped by 8 bases and J by 9 bases, with 17 bases between them. The DNA for the CDR3 is TGTGCCAGCCGAGCGGCCAGGGAGGCTGAGCAGTTCTTC. It encodes CASRAAREAEQFF.

The rearrangement links TRBV7-9 to TRBJ2-5; 7 bases map to TRBD1. The J call is uncertain, as TRBJ2-7 better fits the DNA end. The germline gives CDR1 SEHNR, CDR2 FQNEAQ (reference sequence). The CDR3 spans 12 residues. CDR3 in amino acids: CASGDRAYEQYF. CDR3 sequence (DNA): TGTGCCAGCGGAGACAGGGCGTACGAGCAGTACTTC.

In the case of this clone: This sample includes further DNA sequences coding for the same CDR3. The chain links TRBV5-1 to TRBJ2-3; 8 bases agree with TRBD1. The CDR3 totals 14 residues. Germline-derived CDR1 and CDR2 are SGHRS and YFSETQ. V lost 4 bases to trimming and J lost 6 bases; unmatched junction nucleotides: 7. The CDR3, as DNA: TGCGCCAGCAGCGCCGACAGGGGCAAGGATACGCAGTATTTT. Translating gives CASSADRGKDTQYF. Looking up the rest from reference TRBV5-1 and TRBJ2-3 gives the full variable domain: KAGVTQTPRYLIKTRGQQVTLSCSPISGHRSVSWYQQTPGQGLQFLFEYFSETQRNKGNFPGRFSGRQFSNSRSEMNVSTLELGDSALYLCASSADRGKDTQYFGPGTRLTVL.

This clone was counted between two and nine times. The rearrangement links TRBV28 to TRBJ1-1; 10 bases are shared with TRBD1. Germline V gene lookup returns CDR1 MDHEN and CDR2 SYDVKM. V lost 5 bases, J lost 5 bases, and 8 bases stayed unmatched. The CDR3 runs to 15 residues. The CDR3 is CASSRPGQGLTEAFF. The CDR3, as DNA: TGTGCCAGCAGTCGCCCGGGACAGGGGCTTACTGAAGCTTTCTTT.

This clone has more than one count but fewer than ten. V usage is TRBV4-1 and J usage is TRBJ2-1, with D perhaps matching TRBD2 (6 bases). Trimming stripped 4 bases from V and 5 bases from J, with 6 bases between. The CDR3 length is 12 residues. The V gene's germline CDR1 is MGHRA and CDR2 YSYEKL. In nucleotides, the CDR3 is TGCGCCAGCAGCCGGGGGGACAATGAGCAGTTCTTC. Translating it yields CASSRGDNEQFF.

J is TRBJ2-1 and V is TRBV28; unclear D gene. V lost 2 bases, J lost 5 bases, and 13 bases lay in between. Germline V gene sequence: CDR1 MDHEN, CDR2 SYDVKM. This CDR3 has 15 amino acids. Written as DNA, the CDR3 is TGTGCCAGCAGTTTAGGATCCGTAGTGGACAATGAGCAGTTCTTC. It yields the protein CASSLGSVVDNEQFF.

This chain joins TRBV5-4 and TRBJ2-7; 9 nucleotides line up with TRBD2. Germline lookup yields CDR1 SGHNT and CDR2 YYREEE (reference sequence). V lost 4 bases, J lost 3 bases, and 5 bases stayed unmatched. This CDR3 is built from 14 residues. The CDR3 is CASSEGLAGYEQYF. CDR3 bases: TGTGCCAGCAGCGAGGGACTAGCTGGCTACGAGCAGTACTTC. Using reference TRBV5-4 and TRBJ2-7 for the parts outside the CDR3, the full variable domain is ETGVTQSPTHLIKTRGQQVTLRCSSQSGHNTVSWYQQALGQGPQFIFQYYREEENGRGNFPPRFSGLQFPNYSSELNVNALELDDSALYLCASSEGLAGYEQYFGPGTRLTVT.